This TCR beta chain stems from a study of technical replicates of blood from a few donors (dated by TCRdb to the late 2010s). CDR1 SGHTA and CDR2 FQGTGA are derived from the germline V gene. The germline V end is reduced by 1 base and the J end by 0 bases; junction bases left unmatched: 6. The CDR3 numbers 16 residues from cysteine through phenylalanine. The entry retains the CDR3 DNA only, 48 bases that are in frame from base 1. Receptors were amplified or captured by the immunoSEQ multiplex PCR assay. TCRdb provides this immuneACCESS table in a form limited to in-frame rearrangements. Some clones are lacking; in checked studies, under half of them reflect an unresolved V gene, and why the rest are absent is not known. The sample yields tens of thousands of clones; roughly 98% were counted once. The top ten constitute around 0.2% of the sample. In the case of this clone: Which antigen it targets is not known. No much larger clone is present one base from it, and per-base qualities are unavailable.

Sequencing input: T cells isolated from PBMCs. The TCR sequence derives from a human donor in good health. Recombination connected TRBV7-3 to TRBJ2-7; TRBD2 lines up with 7 middle nucleotides. CDR3 loop: CASSLNGGSPSYEQYF. The nucleotides are TGTGCCAGCAGCTTAAACGGCGGGAGCCCCTCCTACGAGCAGTACTTC. Reference TRBV7-3 and TRBJ2-7 genes cover what lies past the CDR3, so the full variable domain is GAGVSQTPSNKVTEKGKYVELRCDPISGHTALYWYRQSLGQGPEFLIYFQGTGAADDSGLPNDRFFAVRPEGSVSTLKIQRTERGDSAVYLCASSLNGGSPSYEQYFGPGTRLTVT.